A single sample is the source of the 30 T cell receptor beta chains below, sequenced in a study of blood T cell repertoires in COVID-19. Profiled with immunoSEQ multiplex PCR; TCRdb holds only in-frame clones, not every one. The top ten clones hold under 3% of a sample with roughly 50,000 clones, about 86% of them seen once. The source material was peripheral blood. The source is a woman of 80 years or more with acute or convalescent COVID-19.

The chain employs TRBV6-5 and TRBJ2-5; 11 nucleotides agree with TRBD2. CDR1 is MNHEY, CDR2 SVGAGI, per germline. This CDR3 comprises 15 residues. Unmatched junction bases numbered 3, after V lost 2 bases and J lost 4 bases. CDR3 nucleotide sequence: TGTGCCAGCAGTTACGGCCTAGCGGGGGGAGAGACCCAGTACTTC. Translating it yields CASSYGLAGGETQYF.

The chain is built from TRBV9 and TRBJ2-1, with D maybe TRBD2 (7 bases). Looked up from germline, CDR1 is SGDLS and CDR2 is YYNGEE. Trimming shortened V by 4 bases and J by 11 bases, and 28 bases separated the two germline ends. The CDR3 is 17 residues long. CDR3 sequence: CASSLPLGAGAAGKQFF. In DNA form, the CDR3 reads TGTGCCAGCAGCCTCCCCTTGGGTGCGGGGGCGGCCGGGAAGCAGTTCTTC. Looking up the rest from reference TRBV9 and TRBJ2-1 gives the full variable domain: DSGVTQTPKHLITATGQRVTLRCSPRSGDLSVYWYQQSLDQGLQFLIQYYNGEERAKGNILERFSAQQFPDLHSELNLSSLELGDSALYFCASSLPLGAGAAGKQFFGPGTRLTVL.

The chain's CDR3 is CASSDSLGGELFF. The CDR3 DNA reads as TGTGCCAGCAGTGACTCCCTCGGGGGGGAGCTGTTTTTT. This chain joins TRBV6-4 and TRBJ2-2; D not resolved. The CDR3 runs 13 residues. Trimming stripped 0 bases from V and 8 bases from J, with 7 bases between. The germline V gene has CDR1 MRHNA and CDR2 SNTAGT.

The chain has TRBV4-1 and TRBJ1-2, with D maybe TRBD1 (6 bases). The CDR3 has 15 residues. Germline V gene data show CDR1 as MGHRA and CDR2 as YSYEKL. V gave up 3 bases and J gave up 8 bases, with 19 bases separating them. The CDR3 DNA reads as TGCGCCAGCAGCCACGCATCGCACAGGGTGGGAGGCTACACCTTC. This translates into CASSHASHRVGGYTF.

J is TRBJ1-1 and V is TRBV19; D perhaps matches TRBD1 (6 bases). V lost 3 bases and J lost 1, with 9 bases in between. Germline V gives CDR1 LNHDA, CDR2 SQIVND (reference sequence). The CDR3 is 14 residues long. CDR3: CASSIGGQNTEAFF. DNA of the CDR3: TGTGCCAGTAGTATTGGGGGACAGAACACTGAAGCTTTCTTT.

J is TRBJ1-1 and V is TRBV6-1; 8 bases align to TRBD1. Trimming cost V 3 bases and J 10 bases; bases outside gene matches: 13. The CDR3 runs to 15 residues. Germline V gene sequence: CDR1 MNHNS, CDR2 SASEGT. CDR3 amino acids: CASSDRTGRGKGAFF. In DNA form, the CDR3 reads TGTGCCAGCAGTGATAGGACAGGGAGGGGTAAAGGAGCTTTCTTT.

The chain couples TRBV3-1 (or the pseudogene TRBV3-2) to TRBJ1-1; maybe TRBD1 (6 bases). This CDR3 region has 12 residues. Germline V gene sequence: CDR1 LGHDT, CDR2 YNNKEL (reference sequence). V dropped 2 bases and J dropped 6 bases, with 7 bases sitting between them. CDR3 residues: CASSQRQAEAFF. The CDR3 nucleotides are TGTGCCAGCAGCCAACGACAGGCTGAAGCTTTCTTT.

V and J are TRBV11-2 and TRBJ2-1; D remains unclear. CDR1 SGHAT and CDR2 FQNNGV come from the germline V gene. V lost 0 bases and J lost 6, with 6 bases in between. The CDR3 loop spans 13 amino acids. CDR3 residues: CASSLDRSNEQFF. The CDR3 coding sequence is TGTGCCAGCAGCTTAGATAGGAGCAATGAGCAGTTCTTC.

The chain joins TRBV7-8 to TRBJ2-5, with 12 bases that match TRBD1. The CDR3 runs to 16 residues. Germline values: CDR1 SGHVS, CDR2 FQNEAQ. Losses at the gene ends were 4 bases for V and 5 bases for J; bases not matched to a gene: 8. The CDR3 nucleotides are TGTGCCAGCAGCTCGGGACAGGGGGCTGGGCGGGAGACCCAGTACTTC. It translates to CASSSGQGAGRETQYF.

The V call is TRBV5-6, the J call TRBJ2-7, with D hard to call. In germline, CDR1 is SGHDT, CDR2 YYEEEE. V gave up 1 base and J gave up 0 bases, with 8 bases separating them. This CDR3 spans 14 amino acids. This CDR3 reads CASSLPKSSYEQYF. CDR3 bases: TGTGCCAGCAGCTTGCCAAAGAGCTCCTACGAGCAGTACTTC.

DNA for the CDR3: TGTGCCTGGAGTGCGGACAGGGGCCGGTACGAGCAGTACTTC. This translates into CAWSADRGRYEQYF. The chain couples TRBV30 to TRBJ2-7, with 9 positions matching TRBD1. Germline lookup yields CDR1 GTSNPN and CDR2 SVGIG (reference sequence). CDR3 size: 14 residues. V shed 1 base and J 4 bases; nucleotides not matched to a gene: 5. The full variable domain, its missing parts supplied by reference TRBV30 and TRBJ2-7, is SQTIHQWPATLVQPVGSPLSLECTVEGTSNPNLYWYRQAAGRGLQLLFYSVGIGQISSEVPQNLSASRPQDRQFILSSKKLLLSDSGFYLCAWSADRGRYEQYFGPGTRLTVT.

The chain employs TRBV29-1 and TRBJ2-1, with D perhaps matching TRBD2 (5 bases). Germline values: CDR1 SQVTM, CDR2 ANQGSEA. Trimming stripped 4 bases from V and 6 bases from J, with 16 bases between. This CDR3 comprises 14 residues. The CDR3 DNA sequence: TGCAGCGTTGGGGTAAGGACTTCAGGCAATGAGCAGTTCTTC. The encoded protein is CSVGVRTSGNEQFF.

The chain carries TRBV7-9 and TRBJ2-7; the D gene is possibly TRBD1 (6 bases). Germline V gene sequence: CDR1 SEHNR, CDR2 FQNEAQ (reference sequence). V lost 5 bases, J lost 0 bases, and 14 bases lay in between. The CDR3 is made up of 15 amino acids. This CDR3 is CASSPPQGSSYEQYF. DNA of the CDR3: TGTGCCAGCAGCCCACCGCAGGGGTCCTCCTACGAGCAGTACTTC.

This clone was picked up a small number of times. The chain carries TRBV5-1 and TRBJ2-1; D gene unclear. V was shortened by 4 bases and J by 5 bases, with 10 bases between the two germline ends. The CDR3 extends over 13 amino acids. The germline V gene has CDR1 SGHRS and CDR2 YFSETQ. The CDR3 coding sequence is TGCGCCAGCAGCGTGACTGTCGACAATGAGCAGTTCTTC. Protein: CASSVTVDNEQFF.

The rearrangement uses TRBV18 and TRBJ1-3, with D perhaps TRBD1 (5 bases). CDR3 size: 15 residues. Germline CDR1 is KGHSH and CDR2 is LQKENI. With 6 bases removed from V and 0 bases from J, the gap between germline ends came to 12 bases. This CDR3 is CASSPTVVSGNTIYF. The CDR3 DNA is TGTGCCAGCTCCCCGACAGTGGTCTCTGGAAACACCATATATTTT.

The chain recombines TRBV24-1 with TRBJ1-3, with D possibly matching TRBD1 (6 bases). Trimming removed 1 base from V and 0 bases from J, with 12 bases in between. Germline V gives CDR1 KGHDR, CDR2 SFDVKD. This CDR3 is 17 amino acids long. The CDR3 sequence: CATSDLVPGASGNTIYF. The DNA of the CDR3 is TGTGCCACCAGTGATTTAGTTCCAGGGGCCTCTGGAAACACCATATATTTT.

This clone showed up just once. CDR3 sequence (DNA): TGTGCCAGTAGTCCCAGGGGCCAGCCCCAGCATTTT. This codes for CASSPRGQPQHF. The chain employs TRBV19 and TRBJ1-5; possible D gene TRBD1, 6 bases. The CDR3 runs to 12 residues. Germline loops: CDR1 LNHDA, CDR2 SQIVND (reference sequence). Trimming cost V 5 bases and J 7 bases, with 9 bases left between them.

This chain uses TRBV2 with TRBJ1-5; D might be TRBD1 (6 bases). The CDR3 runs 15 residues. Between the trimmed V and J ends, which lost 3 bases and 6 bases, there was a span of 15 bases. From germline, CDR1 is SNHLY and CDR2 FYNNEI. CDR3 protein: CASSDMGAGAQPQHF. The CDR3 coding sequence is TGTGCCAGCAGTGATATGGGGGCAGGGGCTCAGCCCCAGCATTTT.

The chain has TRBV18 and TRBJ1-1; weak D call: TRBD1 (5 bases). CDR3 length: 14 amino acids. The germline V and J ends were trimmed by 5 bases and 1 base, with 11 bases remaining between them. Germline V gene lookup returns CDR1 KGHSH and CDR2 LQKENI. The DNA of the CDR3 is TGTGCCAGCTCAGTGCAGGGAGGGAACACTGAAGCTTTCTTT. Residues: CASSVQGGNTEAFF.

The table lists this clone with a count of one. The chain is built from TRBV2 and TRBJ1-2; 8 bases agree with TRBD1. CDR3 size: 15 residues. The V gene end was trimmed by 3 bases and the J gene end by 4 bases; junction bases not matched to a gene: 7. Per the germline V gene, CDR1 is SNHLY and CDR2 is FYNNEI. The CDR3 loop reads CASSDAGGRIYGYTF. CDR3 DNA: TGTGCCAGCAGTGACGCAGGGGGCAGGATCTATGGCTACACCTTC.

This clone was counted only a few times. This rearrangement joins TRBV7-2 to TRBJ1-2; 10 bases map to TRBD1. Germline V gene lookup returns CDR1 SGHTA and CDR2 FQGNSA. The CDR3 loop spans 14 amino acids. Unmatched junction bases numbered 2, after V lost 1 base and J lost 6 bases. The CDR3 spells CASSLEGTGDGYTF. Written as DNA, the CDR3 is TGTGCCAGCAGCTTAGAAGGGACAGGGGATGGCTACACCTTC. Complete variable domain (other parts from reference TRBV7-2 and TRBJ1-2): GAGVSQSPSNKVTEKGKDVELRCDPISGHTALYWYRQSLGQGLEFLIYFQGNSAPDKSGLPSDRFSAERTGGSVSTLTIQRTQQEDSAVYLCASSLEGTGDGYTFGSGTRLTVV.

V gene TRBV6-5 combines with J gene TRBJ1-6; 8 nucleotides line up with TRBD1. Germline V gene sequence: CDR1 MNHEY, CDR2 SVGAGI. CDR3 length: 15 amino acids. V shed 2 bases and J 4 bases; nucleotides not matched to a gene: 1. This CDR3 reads CASSYRTGYNSPLHF. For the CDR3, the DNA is TGTGCCAGCAGTTACAGGACAGGGTATAATTCACCCCTCCACTTT.

The chain's CDR3 is CASSRRGANTIYF. CDR3 DNA sequence: TGTGCCAGCAGCCGACGGGGGGCGAACACCATATATTTT. This rearrangement joins TRBV5-6 to TRBJ1-3, with D maybe TRBD1 (6 bases). The CDR3 runs to 13 residues. The V gene lost 4 bases and the J gene lost 7 bases, with 12 bases spanning the gap. In germline, CDR1 is SGHDT, CDR2 YYEEEE.

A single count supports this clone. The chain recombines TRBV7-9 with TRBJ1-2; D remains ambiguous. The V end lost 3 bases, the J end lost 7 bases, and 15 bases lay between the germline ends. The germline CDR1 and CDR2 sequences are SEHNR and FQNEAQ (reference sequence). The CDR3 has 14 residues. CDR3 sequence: CASSFGEGRGGYTF. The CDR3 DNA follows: TGTGCCAGCAGCTTTGGTGAGGGCCGGGGTGGCTACACCTTC.

The CDR3 DNA sequence: TGTGCCAGCAGCCAGCCCGGACTGCCAGGGGGAGAGACCCAGTACTTC. Protein product: CASSQPGLPGGETQYF. The chain combines TRBV7-2 with TRBJ2-5; 7 positions match TRBD1. Germline CDR1 reads SGHTA; CDR2 reads FQGNSA. V gave up 5 bases and J gave up 4 bases; unmatched junction bases: 13. This CDR3 comprises 16 residues.

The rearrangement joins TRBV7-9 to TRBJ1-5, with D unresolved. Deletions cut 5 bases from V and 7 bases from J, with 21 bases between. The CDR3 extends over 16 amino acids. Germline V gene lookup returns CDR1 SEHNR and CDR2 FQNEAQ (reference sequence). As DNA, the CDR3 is TGTGCCAGCAGCGCCCTAGGGCGGGGTTCAGAGCAGCCCCAGCATTTT. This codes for CASSALGRGSEQPQHF.

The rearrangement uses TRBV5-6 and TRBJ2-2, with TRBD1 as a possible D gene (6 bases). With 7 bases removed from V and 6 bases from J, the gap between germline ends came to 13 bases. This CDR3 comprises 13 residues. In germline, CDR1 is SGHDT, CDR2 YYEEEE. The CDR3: CASRGQTAGELFF. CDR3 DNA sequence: TGTGCCAGCCGAGGACAGACAGCCGGGGAGCTGTTTTTT. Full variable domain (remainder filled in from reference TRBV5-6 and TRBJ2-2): DAGVTQSPTHLIKTRGQQVTLRCSPKSGHDTVSWYQQALGQGPQFIFQYYEEEERQRGNFPDRFSGHQFPNYSSELNVNALLLGDSALYLCASRGQTAGELFFGEGSRLTVL.

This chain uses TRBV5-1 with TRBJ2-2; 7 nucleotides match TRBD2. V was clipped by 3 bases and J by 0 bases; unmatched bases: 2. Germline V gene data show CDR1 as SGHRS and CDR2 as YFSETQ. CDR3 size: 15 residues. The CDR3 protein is CASSSGGPNTGELFF. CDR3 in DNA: TGCGCCAGCAGCTCGGGGGGTCCGAACACCGGGGAGCTGTTTTTT.

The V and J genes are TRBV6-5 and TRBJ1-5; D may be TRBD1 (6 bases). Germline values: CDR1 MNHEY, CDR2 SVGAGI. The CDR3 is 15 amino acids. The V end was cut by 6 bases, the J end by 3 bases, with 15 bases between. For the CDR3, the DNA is TGTGCCAGCAGCGAGCCGACAGGCACCAATCAGCCCCAGCATTTT. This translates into CASSEPTGTNQPQHF.

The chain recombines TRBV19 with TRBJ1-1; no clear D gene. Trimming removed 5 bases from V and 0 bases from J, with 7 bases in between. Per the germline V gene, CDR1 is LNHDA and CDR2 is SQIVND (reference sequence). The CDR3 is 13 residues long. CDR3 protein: CASSLTLNTEAFF. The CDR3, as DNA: TGTGCCAGTAGTTTAACACTGAACACTGAAGCTTTCTTT.